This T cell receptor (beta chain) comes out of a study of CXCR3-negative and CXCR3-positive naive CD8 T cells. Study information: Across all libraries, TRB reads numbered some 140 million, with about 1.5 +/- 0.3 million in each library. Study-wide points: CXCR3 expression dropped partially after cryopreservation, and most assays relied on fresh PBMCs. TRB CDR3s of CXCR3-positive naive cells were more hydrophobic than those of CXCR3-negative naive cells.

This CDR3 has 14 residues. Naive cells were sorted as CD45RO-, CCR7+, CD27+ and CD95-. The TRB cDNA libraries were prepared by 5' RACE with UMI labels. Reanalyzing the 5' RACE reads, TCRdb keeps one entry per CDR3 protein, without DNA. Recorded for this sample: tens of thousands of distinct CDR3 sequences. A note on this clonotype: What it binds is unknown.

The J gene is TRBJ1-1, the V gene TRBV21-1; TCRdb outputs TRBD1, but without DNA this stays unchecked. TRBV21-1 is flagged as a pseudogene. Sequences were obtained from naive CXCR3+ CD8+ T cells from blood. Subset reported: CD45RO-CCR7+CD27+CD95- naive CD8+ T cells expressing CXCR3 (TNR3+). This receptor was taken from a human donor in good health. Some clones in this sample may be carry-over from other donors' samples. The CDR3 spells CASSKDEGTAEAFF.